The present T cell receptor (beta chain) was sequenced within a study of breast tumors, draining lymph nodes, adjacent tissues. Study observations and caveats: Tumors had less TCR diversity than lymph nodes, more than nontumor tissue. Findings are consistent with lymph node origin and intratumoral expansion of most tumor T cells. That most tumor T cells come from lymph nodes remained unproven.

MiXCR, run by TCRdb on the multiplex PCR reads, gives a single entry per CDR3 protein. The data show about 32,000 distinct CDR3 sequences, 35% to 45% seen once. Germline V gene sequence: CDR1 MRHNA, CDR2 SNTAGT. V was pared by 0 bases and J by 3 bases, with 3 bases of the junction left unmatched. The CDR3 extends over 17 amino acids. This clonotype was recorded once. Its antigen remains unknown. The V call is TRBV6-4, the J call TRBJ2-2; 11 bases are shared with TRBD2. This clonotype originated in a female donor with breast cancer. Some clones in this sample may be carry-over from other donors' samples. Sequenced material: breast tumor tissue. This CDR3 is CASSDSTSGIDTGELFF. As DNA, the CDR3 is TGTGCCAGCAGTGACTCGACTAGCGGGATTGACACCGGGGAGCTGTTTTTT.